This T cell receptor (beta chain) was recovered during a study of T cell repertoires in cytomegalovirus infection. In the study overall: Both CMV infection and a matching HLA type were indicated by public TCR beta signatures.

At least ten counts were recorded for this clonotype. V lost 2 bases and J lost 10, with 12 bases in between. The CDR3 runs 14 residues. In germline, CDR1 is LGHDT, CDR2 YNNKEL (reference sequence). TCRdb used MiXCR to reprocess the reads, holding one entry per CDR3 protein. The sample includes more than 75,000 distinct CDR3 sequences, 3% to 4.5% of them seen just once. Sequencing was performed on PBMCs. This chain joins TRBV3-1 and TRBJ1-6, with D unresolved. This clonotype was obtained from a human donor in good health (CMV status not recorded). Some clones in this sample may be carry-over from other donors' samples. DNA for the CDR3: TGTGCCAGCAGCCAAAGGGTTTCACAGTCACCCCTCCACTTT. This gives the protein CASSQRVSQSPLHF.